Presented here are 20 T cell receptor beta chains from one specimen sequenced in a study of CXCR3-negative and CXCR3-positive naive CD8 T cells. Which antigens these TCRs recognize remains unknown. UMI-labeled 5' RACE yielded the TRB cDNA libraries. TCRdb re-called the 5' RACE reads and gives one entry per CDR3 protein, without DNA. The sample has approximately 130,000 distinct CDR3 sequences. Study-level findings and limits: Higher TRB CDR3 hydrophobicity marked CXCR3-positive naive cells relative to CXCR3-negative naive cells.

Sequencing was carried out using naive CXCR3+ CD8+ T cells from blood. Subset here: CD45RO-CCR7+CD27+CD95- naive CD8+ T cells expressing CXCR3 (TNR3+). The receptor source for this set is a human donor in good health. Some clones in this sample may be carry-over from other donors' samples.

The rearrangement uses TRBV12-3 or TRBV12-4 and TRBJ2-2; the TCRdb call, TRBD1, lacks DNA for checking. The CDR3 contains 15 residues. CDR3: CASSLYREITGELFF.

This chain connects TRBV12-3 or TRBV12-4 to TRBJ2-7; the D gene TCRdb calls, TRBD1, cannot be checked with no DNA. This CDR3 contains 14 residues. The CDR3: CASSPTGAMGEQYF.

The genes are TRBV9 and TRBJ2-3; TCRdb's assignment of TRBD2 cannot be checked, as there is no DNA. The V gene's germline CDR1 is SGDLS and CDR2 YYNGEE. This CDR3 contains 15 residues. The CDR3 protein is CASSEGLADTDTQYF.

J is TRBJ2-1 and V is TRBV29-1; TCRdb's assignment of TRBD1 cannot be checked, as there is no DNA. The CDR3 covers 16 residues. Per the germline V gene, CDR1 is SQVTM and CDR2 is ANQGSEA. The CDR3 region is CSVEEEGTGSYNEQFF.

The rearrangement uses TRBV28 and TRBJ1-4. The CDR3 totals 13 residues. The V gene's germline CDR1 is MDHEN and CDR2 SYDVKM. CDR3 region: CASSVPTNEKLFF. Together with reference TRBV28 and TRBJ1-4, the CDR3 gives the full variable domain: DVKVTQSSRYLVKRTGEKVFLECVQDMDHENMFWYRQDPGLGLRLIYFSYDVKMKEKGDIPEGYSVSREKKERFSLILESASTNQTSMYLCASSVPTNEKLFFGSGTQLSVL.

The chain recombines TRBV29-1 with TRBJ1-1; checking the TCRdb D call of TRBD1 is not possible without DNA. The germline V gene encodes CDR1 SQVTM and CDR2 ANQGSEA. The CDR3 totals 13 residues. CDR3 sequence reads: CSGLGGLDTEAFF.

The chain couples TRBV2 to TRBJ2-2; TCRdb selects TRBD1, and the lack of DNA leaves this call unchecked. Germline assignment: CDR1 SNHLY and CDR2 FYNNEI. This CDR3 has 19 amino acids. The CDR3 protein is CASSEALLGQSPSTGELFF.

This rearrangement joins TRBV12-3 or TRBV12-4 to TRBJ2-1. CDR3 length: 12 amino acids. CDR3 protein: CASRDPYQESFF.

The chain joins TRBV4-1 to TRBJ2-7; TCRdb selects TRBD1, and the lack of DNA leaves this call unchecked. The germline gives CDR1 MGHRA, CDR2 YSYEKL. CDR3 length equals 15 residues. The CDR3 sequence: CASSQDYGTGGEQYF.

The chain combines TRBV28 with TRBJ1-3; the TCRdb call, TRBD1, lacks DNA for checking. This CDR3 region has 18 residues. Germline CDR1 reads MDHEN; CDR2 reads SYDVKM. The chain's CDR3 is CASSRQLGQEDSGDTIYF.

CDR3 residues: CASSWGRTTYGYTF. This chain connects TRBV27 to TRBJ1-2; TCRdb lists TRBD1, though no DNA is available to test this call. The CDR3 is made up of 14 amino acids. Looked up from germline, CDR1 is MNHEY and CDR2 is SMNVEV (reference sequence).

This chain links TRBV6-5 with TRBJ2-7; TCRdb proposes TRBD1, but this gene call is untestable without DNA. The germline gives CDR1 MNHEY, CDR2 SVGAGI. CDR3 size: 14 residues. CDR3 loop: CASRGGGMGYEQYF.

CDR3: CASSLASVDDEQFF. The gene calls are TRBV7-7 and TRBJ2-1. Germline lookup yields CDR1 SSHAT and CDR2 FNYEAQ (reference sequence). The CDR3 spans 14 residues.

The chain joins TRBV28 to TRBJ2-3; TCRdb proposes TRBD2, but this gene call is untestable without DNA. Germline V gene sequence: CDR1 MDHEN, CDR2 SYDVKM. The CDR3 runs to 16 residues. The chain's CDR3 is CASSPSPLEARDTQYF.

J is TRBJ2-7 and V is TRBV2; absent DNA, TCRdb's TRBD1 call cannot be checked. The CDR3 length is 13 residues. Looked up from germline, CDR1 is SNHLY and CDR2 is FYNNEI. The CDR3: CASSEARGYEQYF.

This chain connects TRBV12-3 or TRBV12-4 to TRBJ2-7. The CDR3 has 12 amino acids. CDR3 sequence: CASSLGRPEQYF.

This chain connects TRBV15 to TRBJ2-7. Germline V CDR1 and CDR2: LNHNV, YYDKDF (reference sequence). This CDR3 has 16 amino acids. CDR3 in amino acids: CATSRGGLGDHHEQYF.

The CDR3 sequence is CASTLAGATDTHYF. The chain has TRBV28 and TRBJ2-3; without DNA, the TCRdb call of TRBD2 cannot be checked. The length of the CDR3 is 14 residues. Germline V gene lookup returns CDR1 MDHEN and CDR2 SYDVKM.

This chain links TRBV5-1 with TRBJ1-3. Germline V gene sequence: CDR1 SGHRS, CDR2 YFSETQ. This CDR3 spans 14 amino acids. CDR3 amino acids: CASSFQGSGNTIYF.

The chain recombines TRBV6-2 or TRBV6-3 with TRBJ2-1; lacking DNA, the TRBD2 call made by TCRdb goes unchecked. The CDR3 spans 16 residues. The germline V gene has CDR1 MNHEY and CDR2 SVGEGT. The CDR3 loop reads CASSYSTLAGVNEQFF.